This T cell receptor (beta chain) stems from a study of lymphopenia after photon versus proton radiotherapy (dated 2019 in TCRdb). Background on the whole study: The immunological effects of photon versus proton radiation therapy were compared in patients with gastrointestinal tumors who developed high-grade lymphopenia. The cohort comprised approximately 21 patients with gastrointestinal tumors who received either photon or proton therapy and then developed lymphopenia. The goal of the study was to characterize the differences between the two radiation modalities in how they affect the immune system. General conclusions and limits of the study: Once the lymphocyte count had reached its nadir, the repertoires of photon-treated patients showed oligoclonal expansion, particularly of CD8+ Temra cells, and this expansion drove the decline in diversity. The survival association was examined only in patients who died, and the authors described better survival with proton therapy as a possibility, not as a demonstrated result. Across the cohort, an inverse correlation was found between a larger post-nadir drop in TCR diversity and overall survival time among patients who died. Proton-treated patients stayed relatively stable during treatment, while photon-treated patients lost naive T cells and TCR diversity and gained effector/memory populations.

The CDR3 holds 13 amino acids from the cysteine to the phenylalanine. Left in the record is the CDR3 DNA by itself, 39 bases read in frame from the first base. CDR1 and CDR2 are drawn from the germline V gene (reference sequence): GTSNPN, SVGIG. V and J lose 8 bases and 4 bases, and a span of 14 bases separates them. Receptors were amplified or captured by the immunoSEQ multiplex PCR assay. Alongside multiparametric flow cytometry, deep sequencing of rearranged TCR beta loci was used to profile the T cell repertoires. Imported from immuneACCESS, the table was reduced by TCRdb to in-frame sequences with V and J called. These copies leave out some clones; in studies compared against another copy, an unresolved V gene accounts for under half, and the cause of the remainder is not known. Present in this sample are around 66,000 clones, around 85% of which were seen just once. The leading ten clones occupy about 2% of the sample.

To note about this clone: This clone's antigen is unknown. Per-nucleotide qualities are absent, and no much larger clonotype sits a single base away.

The receptor chain draws on TRBV30 and TRBJ2-2; no D gene can be assigned with confidence. The sequencing used peripheral blood, collected from a patient treated with photon-based radiotherapy. The clonotype comes from a man aged 35-49 years with gastric cancer. The CDR3 corresponds to CATRTSFTGELFF. The nucleotide sequence reads as follows: TGTGCCACCCGGACCTCCTTCACCGGGGAGCTGTTTTTT.